The rows below give T cell receptor beta chains drawn from one sample of a study of shared clonotypes between healthy human individuals. Data came from immunoSEQ multiplex PCR; TCRdb stores just in-frame clones and leaves some out. The repertoire includes about 2.3 million clones, about 92% of them detected once, and 0.39% sits in the top ten. Sequencing used naive CD4+ T cells from PBMCs. Receptors originate from a man aged 18 to 35 in good health. Some clones in this sample may be carry-over from other donors' samples. CDR3s include the opening cysteine and the closing phenylalanine or tryptophan. The D gene is left open where the match is weak.

v_call: TRBV5-4
j_call: TRBJ2-3
d_call: .
cdr3_aa: CASSPDRLRSDTQYF

v_call: TRBV7-9
j_call: TRBJ2-5
d_call: .
cdr3_aa: CASSLTQAAQETQYF

v_call: TRBV4-1
j_call: TRBJ2-3
d_call: TRBD2
cdr3_aa: CASSQWASGSTDTQYF

v_call: TRBV6-6
j_call: TRBJ1-5
d_call: .
cdr3_aa: CASSYDGGWQPQHF

v_call: TRBV5-1
j_call: TRBJ2-5
d_call: TRBD1
cdr3_aa: CASSQGQGFQETQYF

v_call: TRBV18
j_call: TRBJ1-3
d_call: TRBD1
cdr3_aa: CASSRSIQGAAGNTIYF

v_call: TRBV5-1
j_call: TRBJ2-5
d_call: TRBD2
cdr3_aa: CASSLGWTSGREETQYF

v_call: TRBV6-5
j_call: TRBJ1-1
d_call: TRBD1
cdr3_aa: CASSSYRGTEAFF

v_call: TRBV11-2
j_call: TRBJ1-5
d_call: TRBD1
cdr3_aa: CASSPGTGGRSNQPQHF

v_call: TRBV6-1
j_call: TRBJ2-1
d_call: .
cdr3_aa: CASSEGANYYNEQFF

v_call: TRBV29-1
j_call: TRBJ2-1
d_call: .
cdr3_aa: CSVASPYEQFF

v_call: TRBV5-5
j_call: TRBJ1-3
d_call: .
cdr3_aa: CASSLIGPSGNTIYF

v_call: TRBV6-5
j_call: TRBJ1-5
d_call: .
cdr3_aa: CASSRQRSNQPQHF

v_call: TRBV19
j_call: TRBJ1-5
d_call: .
cdr3_aa: CASSYSNYQPQHF

v_call: TRBV5-1
j_call: TRBJ2-1
d_call: TRBD2
cdr3_aa: CASSFGNSGSNEQFF

v_call: TRBV12-5
j_call: TRBJ1-1
d_call: .
cdr3_aa: CASGLGIDFEAFF

v_call: TRBV29-1
j_call: TRBJ1-1
d_call: .
cdr3_aa: CSVPAGKPMNTEAFF

v_call: TRBV29-1
j_call: TRBJ2-1
d_call: TRBD2
cdr3_aa: CSVEERFSGRARNEQFF

v_call: TRBV6-1
j_call: TRBJ1-2
d_call: .
cdr3_aa: CASSVSGGSYGYTF

v_call: TRBV4-1
j_call: TRBJ2-1
d_call: .
cdr3_aa: CASSQGAGTQYNEQFF

v_call: TRBV29-1
j_call: .
d_call: .
cdr3_aa: CSVAVDAEQYF

v_call: TRBV19
j_call: TRBJ2-2
d_call: .
cdr3_aa: CASSTQGLGTGELFF

v_call: TRBV5-1
j_call: TRBJ2-3
d_call: TRBD2
cdr3_aa: CASMRLAGVSGTDTQYF

v_call: TRBV18
j_call: TRBJ1-2
d_call: .
cdr3_aa: CASSPRGEVPTF

v_call: TRBV5-1
j_call: TRBJ2-5
d_call: .
cdr3_aa: CASGGGLGETQYF

v_call: TRBV21-1
j_call: TRBJ2-7
d_call: .
cdr3_aa: CASSTHPQTGWEQYF